This paragraph covers one T cell receptor beta chain sequence. This sample stems from a study of glioma-infiltrating T cells. TCR alpha and beta CDR3 regions were amplified from RNA using iRepertoire nested multiplex PCR. Each CDR3 protein gets one entry after TCRdb re-called the multiplex PCR reads with MiXCR. Among under 200,000 distinct CDR3 sequences, around 40% were seen once, and the ten largest hold over 4%. CDR3 length: 16 amino acids. Germline V lookup: CDR1 SGHNT, CDR2 YYREEE (reference sequence). Unmatched junction bases numbered 8, after V lost 4 bases and J lost 4 bases. This sequence joins TRBV5-4 and TRBJ2-7; 13 nucleotides match TRBD2. Sequencing was performed on glioma tissue, nonneoplastic brain tissue, or PBMCs (not recorded which). This sequence was found in a human donor with low-grade glioma or glioblastoma, undergoing nonglioma brain surgery, or in good health (not recorded which). CDR3 amino acids: CASSRGTSGVRYEQYF. Written as DNA, the CDR3 is TGTGCCAGCAGCCGAGGGACTAGCGGGGTCCGGTACGAGCAGTACTTC.